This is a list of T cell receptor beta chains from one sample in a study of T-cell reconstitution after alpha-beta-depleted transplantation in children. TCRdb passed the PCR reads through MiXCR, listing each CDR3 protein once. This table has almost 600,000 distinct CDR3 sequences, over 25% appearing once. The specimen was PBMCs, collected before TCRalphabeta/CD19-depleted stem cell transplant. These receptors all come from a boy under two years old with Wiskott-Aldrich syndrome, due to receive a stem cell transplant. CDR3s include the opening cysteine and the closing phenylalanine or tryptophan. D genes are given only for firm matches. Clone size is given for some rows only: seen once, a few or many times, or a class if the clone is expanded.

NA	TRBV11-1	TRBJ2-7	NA	CASSFSGKSYEQYF	TGTGCCAGCAGCTTTAGCGGAAAATCCTACGAGCAGTACTTC
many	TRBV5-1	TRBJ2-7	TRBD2	CASNVGLAGGLDEQYF	TGCGCCAGCAACGTGGGACTAGCGGGAGGGCTCGACGAGCAGTACTTC
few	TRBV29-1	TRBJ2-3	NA	CSVEEGDTDTQYF	TGCAGCGTTGAAGAAGGGGATACAGATACGCAGTATTTT
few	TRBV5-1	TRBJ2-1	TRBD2	CASRGLAAYNEQFF	TGCGCCAGCAGAGGGCTAGCGGCCTACAATGAGCAGTTCTTC
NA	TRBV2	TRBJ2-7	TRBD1	CASSGRQGNYEQYF	TGTGCCAGCAGTGGCCGACAGGGGAATTACGAGCAGTACTTC
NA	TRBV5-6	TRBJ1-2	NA	CASSLWQRTSHYGYTF	TGTGCCAGCAGCTTGTGGCAACGGACGTCGCACTATGGCTACACCTTC
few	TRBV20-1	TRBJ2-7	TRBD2	CSAHGLAGVGEQYF	TGCAGTGCCCACGGACTAGCGGGAGTGGGGGAGCAGTACTTC
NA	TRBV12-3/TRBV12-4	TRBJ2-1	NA	CASSLLLVNEQFF	TGTGCCAGCAGTTTATTGCTCGTCAATGAGCAGTTCTTC
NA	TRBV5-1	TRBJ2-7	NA	CASSSSYGSYEQYF	TGCGCCAGCAGCTCCTCTTACGGCTCCTACGAGCAGTACTTC
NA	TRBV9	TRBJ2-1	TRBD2	CARRGGNEQFF	TGTGCCAGACGCGGGGGGAATGAGCAGTTCTTC
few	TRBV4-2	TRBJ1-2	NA	CASSQEDRFYGYTF	TGTGCCAGCAGCCAAGAAGACAGGTTCTATGGCTACACCTTC
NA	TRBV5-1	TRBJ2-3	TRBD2	CASSAGLAGSDTQYF	TGCGCCAGCAGCGCCGGACTAGCGGGATCAGATACGCAGTATTTT
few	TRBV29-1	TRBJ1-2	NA	CSVSAGRANYGYTF	TGCAGCGTTTCGGCAGGCCGGGCTAACTATGGCTACACCTTC
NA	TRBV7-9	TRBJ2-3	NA	CASSLRSDTQYF	TGTGCCAGCAGCTTAAGGTCAGATACGCAGTATTTT
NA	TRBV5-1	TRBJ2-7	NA	CASSQGPQGEQYF	TGCGCCAGCAGTCAAGGTCCTCAGGGCGAGCAGTACTTC
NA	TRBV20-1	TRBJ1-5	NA	CSARVGGFNQPQHF	TGCAGTGCTCGAGTCGGGGGATTCAATCAGCCCCAGCATTTT
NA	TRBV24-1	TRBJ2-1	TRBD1	CATSDSRQGVDEQFF	TGTGCCACCAGTGATTCTAGACAGGGGGTCGATGAGCAGTTCTTC
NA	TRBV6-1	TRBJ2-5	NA	CASRRLTLETQYF	TGTGCCAGCAGGCGACTGACCTTAGAGACCCAGTACTTC
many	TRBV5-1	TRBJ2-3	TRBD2	CASSLVRLAGGIDTQYF	TGCGCCAGCAGCTTGGTACGACTAGCGGGAGGAATAGATACGCAGTATTTT
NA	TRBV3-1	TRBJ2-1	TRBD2	CASSRTRLAGYNEQFF	TGTGCCAGCAGCCGGACCCGTCTAGCGGGTTACAATGAGCAGTTCTTC
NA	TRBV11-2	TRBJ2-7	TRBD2	CASSLATSLYF	TGTGCCAGCAGCTTAGCGACTAGCTTGTACTTC
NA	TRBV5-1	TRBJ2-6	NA	CASRSEFSGANVLTF	TGCGCCAGCAGGTCTGAGTTCTCTGGGGCCAACGTCCTGACTTTC
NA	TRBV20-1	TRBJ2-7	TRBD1	CSAYRGDQYF	TGCAGTGCTTACAGGGGCGACCAGTACTTC
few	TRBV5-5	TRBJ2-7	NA	CASSPGTTTPYEQYF	TGTGCCAGCAGCCCTGGGACGACGACCCCCTACGAGCAGTACTTC
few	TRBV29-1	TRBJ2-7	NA	CSVARAPTSYEQYF	TGCAGCGTTGCAAGGGCTCCCACGTCCTACGAGCAGTACTTC
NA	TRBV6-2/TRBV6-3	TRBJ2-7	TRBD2	CASSSPGGSSYEQYF	TGTGCCAGCAGTTCCCCGGGCGGGAGCTCCTACGAGCAGTACTTC